This TCR beta chain was recorded in a study of T cell repertoires in cytomegalovirus infection. Study in general: CMV infection plus the matching HLA type was flagged by public TCR beta signatures.

At least ten counts were recorded for this clonotype. No antigen is known for it. Unmatched junction bases numbered 13, after V lost 4 bases and J lost 7 bases. This CDR3 has 16 residues. The V gene's germline CDR1 is ENHRY and CDR2 SYGVKD. Findings and caveats of the study: Within the response measured ex vivo, HLA-C-restricted CMV-specific TCR beta clonotypes were dominant. Cumulated frequencies of public TCR beta families served to identify carriers of CMV plus the relevant HLA.

TCRdb passed the reads through MiXCR, listing each CDR3 protein once. In the table there are about 210,000 distinct CDR3 sequences, around 6.6% of which are singletons. J is TRBJ2-3 and V is TRBV10-3; 8 positions agree with TRBD2. Sequenced: PBMCs. The TCR was taken from a human donor in good health (CMV status not recorded). Some clones in this sample may be carry-over from other donors' samples. The CDR3 DNA reads TGTGCCATCAGTGCCATTAGCGGGGTGGGTCAGAATACGCAGTATTTT. Translating gives CAISAISGVGQNTQYF.